The 12 T cell receptor beta chains given below trace back to one sample, sequenced in a study of blood T cell repertoires in COVID-19. Libraries were prepared by immunoSEQ multiplex PCR; TCRdb keeps only in-frame clonotypes and omits some of them. The sample records roughly 300,000 clones, more than 70% being singletons. Material for sequencing was peripheral blood. All receptors come from a woman aged 50 to 65 with acute or convalescent COVID-19.

This chain joins TRBV7-3 and TRBJ2-3; D ambiguous. CDR3 length: 14 amino acids. Per the germline V gene, CDR1 is SGHTA and CDR2 is FQGTGA. Trimming left V 5 bases short and J 2 bases short, with 11 bases between. CDR3 coding DNA: TGTGCCAGCAGCCCTACGGAGAACACAGATACGCAGTATTTT. It yields the protein CASSPTENTDTQYF.

V gene TRBV30 combines with J gene TRBJ1-6; D may be TRBD1 (5 bases). The CDR3 spans 14 residues. V was shortened by 8 bases and J by 4 bases, with 15 bases between the two germline ends. Looked up from germline, CDR1 is GTSNPN and CDR2 is SVGIG (reference sequence). CDR3 sequence (DNA): TGTGCCGGCCGGGAGGCAGGGTATAATTCACCCCTCCACTTT. Its translation: CAGREAGYNSPLHF.

The V and J genes are TRBV18 and TRBJ1-5; the match to TRBD1 covers 7 bases. The CDR3 sequence is 16 residues long. Trimming took 4 bases from V and 6 from J; bases not matched to a gene: 12. Looked up from germline, CDR1 is KGHSH and CDR2 is LQKENI. Here the CDR3 reads CASSLPGQALGQPQHF. CDR3 sequence (DNA): TGTGCCAGCTCACTTCCCGGACAGGCACTAGGTCAGCCCCAGCATTTT.

The chain carries TRBV27 and TRBJ2-2; 10 bases are a match to TRBD2. The CDR3 length is 15 residues. V trimming: 5 bases; J trimming: 9 bases; junction bases outside the gene matches: 9. Per the germline V gene, CDR1 is MNHEY and CDR2 is SMNVEV (reference sequence). DNA of the CDR3: TGTGCCAGCAGTCAAAAGCGTAGCGGGAGGTGGGAGCTGTTTTTT. This codes for CASSQKRSGRWELFF.

CDR3 DNA sequence: TGTGCCAGCAGCTTCCTCGGGACAGGGGGTTACGAGCAGTACTTC. Translated: CASSFLGTGGYEQYF. The chain joins TRBV11-1 to TRBJ2-7; 11 bases map to TRBD1. From germline, CDR1 is SGHAT and CDR2 FQDESV (reference sequence). The V and J ends lost 3 bases and 4 bases, in that order; junction bases with no gene match: 5. The CDR3 is 15 amino acids.

The chain combines TRBV9 with TRBJ1-5; 8 bases map to TRBD1. With 3 bases clipped from V and 0 bases from J, the junction kept 5 bases outside the gene matches. Germline V gene sequence: CDR1 SGDLS, CDR2 YYNGEE. The CDR3 length is 16 residues. The CDR3 DNA reads TGTGCCAGCAGCGCTGGACAGGGCCATAGCAATCAGCCCCAGCATTTT. Protein: CASSAGQGHSNQPQHF.

The gene calls are TRBV28 and TRBJ1-4; D is undetermined. CDR1 and CDR2 (germline): MDHEN, SYDVKM. V was trimmed by 5 bases and J by 8 bases, leaving 6 bases between them. The CDR3 sequence is 11 residues long. CDR3 DNA sequence: TGTGCCAGCAGTCAGAACGAAAAACTGTTTTTT. The encoded protein is CASSQNEKLFF.

This chain links TRBV19 with TRBJ1-1; D perhaps matches TRBD1 (5 bases). Trimming shortened V by 9 bases and J by 4 bases, and 12 bases separated the two germline ends. Germline lookup yields CDR1 LNHDA and CDR2 SQIVND (reference sequence). CDR3 length: 12 residues. The CDR3 DNA sequence: TGTGCCAGCGGATACAGGTTCACTGAAGCTTTCTTT. Translating it yields CASGYRFTEAFF.

There are a few counts of this clone. This sequence joins TRBV5-1 and TRBJ1-3; TRBD1 might be the D (5 bases). The length of the CDR3 is 13 residues. V dropped 4 bases and J dropped 8 bases, with 13 bases sitting between them. Germline CDR1 is SGHRS and CDR2 is YFSETQ. DNA of the CDR3: TGCGCCAGCAGCATCTCAGGGATAGACACCATATATTTT. Translation: CASSISGIDTIYF.

The chain links TRBV3-1 (or the pseudogene TRBV3-2) to TRBJ1-5; 10 nucleotides align to TRBD1. Germline V lookup: CDR1 LGHDT, CDR2 YNNKEL (reference sequence). The CDR3 is 14 residues long. J was trimmed by 7 bases and V by 4 bases; bases with no gene match: 4. The CDR3: CASSLGTGEQPQHF. CDR3 nucleotide sequence: TGTGCCAGCAGCCTAGGGACAGGGGAACAGCCCCAGCATTTT.

The CDR3 DNA reads as TGTGCCAGCAGCTACATCGAGGGACAGGGACGGTACGAGCAGTACTTC. It encodes CASSYIEGQGRYEQYF. The chain links TRBV7-6 to TRBJ2-7, with 9 positions matching TRBD1. V lost 4 bases and J lost 4; bases outside the gene matches: 11. The CDR3 is 16 amino acids. Germline V gene lookup returns CDR1 SGHVS and CDR2 FNYEAQ.

The J gene is TRBJ1-2, the V gene TRBV11-2; D not certain. The length of the CDR3 is 16 residues. V shed 5 bases and J shed 6 bases, with 22 bases lying between them. In germline, CDR1 is SGHAT, CDR2 FQNNGV. The DNA for the CDR3 is TGTGCCAGCAGCGAGGGTTTACGAACTCACCTTAATGGCTACACCTTC. Translated: CASSEGLRTHLNGYTF. The whole variable domain, filled in from reference TRBV11-2 and TRBJ1-2, reads EAGVAQSPRYKIIEKRQSVAFWCNPISGHATLYWYQQILGQGPKLLIQFQNNGVVDDSQLPKDRFSAERLKGVDSTLKIQPAKLEDSAVYLCASSEGLRTHLNGYTFGSGTRLTVV.